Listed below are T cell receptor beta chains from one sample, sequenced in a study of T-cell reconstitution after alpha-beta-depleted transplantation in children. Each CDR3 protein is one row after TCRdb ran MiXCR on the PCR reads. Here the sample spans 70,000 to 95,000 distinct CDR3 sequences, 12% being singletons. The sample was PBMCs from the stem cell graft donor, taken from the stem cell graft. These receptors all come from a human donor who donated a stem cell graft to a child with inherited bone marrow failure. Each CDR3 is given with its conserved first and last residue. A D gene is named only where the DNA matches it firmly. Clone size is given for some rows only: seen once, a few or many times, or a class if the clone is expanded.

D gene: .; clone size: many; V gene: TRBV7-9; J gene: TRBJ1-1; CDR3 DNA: TGTGCCAGCAGCTTAGAGGTGGGCACTGAAGCTTTCTTT; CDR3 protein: CASSLEVGTEAFF
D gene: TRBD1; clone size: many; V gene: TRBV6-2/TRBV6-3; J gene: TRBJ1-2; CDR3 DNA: TGTGCCAGCCGGGACAGGGAGAACTATGGCTACACCTTC; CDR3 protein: CASRDRENYGYTF
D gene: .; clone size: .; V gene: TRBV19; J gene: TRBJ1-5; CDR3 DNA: TGTGCCAGTAGCCTCTTTTGGGGGCTAGGTCAGCCCCAGCATTTT; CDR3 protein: CASSLFWGLGQPQHF
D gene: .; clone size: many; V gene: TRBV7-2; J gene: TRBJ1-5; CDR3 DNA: TGTGCCAGCAGCTTAGTGACGGTTCGAGTGCCCCAGCATTTT; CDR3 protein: CASSLVTVRVPQHF
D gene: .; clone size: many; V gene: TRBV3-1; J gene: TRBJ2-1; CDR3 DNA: TGTGCCAGCAGCCCGGCGGGACACAACAATGAGCAGTTCTTC; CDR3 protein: CASSPAGHNNEQFF
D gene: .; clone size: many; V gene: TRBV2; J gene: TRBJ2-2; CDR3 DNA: TGTGCCAGCAGCTACACCGGGGAGCTGTTTTTT; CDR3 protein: CASSYTGELFF
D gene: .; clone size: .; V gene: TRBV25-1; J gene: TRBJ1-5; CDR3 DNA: TGTGCCAGCAGTGATAGGGAAGGTCAGCCCCAGCATTTT; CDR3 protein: CASSDREGQPQHF
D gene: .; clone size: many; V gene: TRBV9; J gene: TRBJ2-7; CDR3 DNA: TGTGCCAGCAGTAAGGACAGGCGGGGCGAGCAGTACTTC; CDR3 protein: CASSKDRRGEQYF
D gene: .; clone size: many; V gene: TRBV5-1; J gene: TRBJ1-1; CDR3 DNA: TGCGCCAGCACCCCCCGGGGAGCGAACACTGAAGCTTTCTTT; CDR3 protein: CASTPRGANTEAFF
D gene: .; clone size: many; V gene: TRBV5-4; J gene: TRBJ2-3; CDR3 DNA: TGTGCCAGCAGCCTGGGGCTCCAGGGCACAGATACGCAGTATTTT; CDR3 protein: CASSLGLQGTDTQYF
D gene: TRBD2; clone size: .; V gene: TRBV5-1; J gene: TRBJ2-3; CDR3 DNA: TGCGCCAGCAGCTCTCCTAGCGGGGTGGGAGATACGCAGTATTTT; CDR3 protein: CASSSPSGVGDTQYF
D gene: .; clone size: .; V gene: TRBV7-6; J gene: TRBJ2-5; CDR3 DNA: TGTGCCAGCAGCCCAGGGGGGGTGTACCAAGAGACCCAGTACTTC; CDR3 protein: CASSPGGVYQETQYF
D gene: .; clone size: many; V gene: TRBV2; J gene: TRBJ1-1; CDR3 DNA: TGTGCCAGCAGTGTTGGTGACCTGAACACTGAAGCTTTCTTT; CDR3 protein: CASSVGDLNTEAFF
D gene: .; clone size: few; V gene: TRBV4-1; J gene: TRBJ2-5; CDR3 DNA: TGCGCCAGCAGCCAAGGGGGCGGCCTCCAAGAGACCCAGTACTTC; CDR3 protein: CASSQGGGLQETQYF
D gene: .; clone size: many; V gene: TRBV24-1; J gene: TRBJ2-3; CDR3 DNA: TGTGCCACCAGTGATTCCAATCGGGATACGCAGTATTTT; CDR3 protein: CATSDSNRDTQYF
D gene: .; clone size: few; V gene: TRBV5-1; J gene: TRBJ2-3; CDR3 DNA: TGCGCCAGCAGCTTGCTAAGCCCCACCACAGATACGCAGTATTTT; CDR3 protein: CASSLLSPTTDTQYF
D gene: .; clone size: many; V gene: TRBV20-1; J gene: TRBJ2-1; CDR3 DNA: TGCAGTGTCCGACGGGACGCCGAAGGCGAGCAGTTCTTC; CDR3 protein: CSVRRDAEGEQFF